These 24 T cell receptor beta chains originate from one sample sequenced in a study of cytomegalovirus exposure and HLA in healthy donors. The primer mix had 60 Vbeta and 13 Jbeta primers. Profiled with immunoSEQ multiplex PCR; TCRdb holds only in-frame clones, not every one. The sample yields approximately 110,000 clones, 65% to 80% seen once. The sample consisted of PBMCs. These receptors all come from a male donor in good health and CMV-seronegative.

This sequence joins TRBV5-1 and TRBJ2-3; TRBD2 matches 9 bases. V gave up 0 bases and J gave up 0 bases; unmatched junction bases: 2. This CDR3 spans 16 amino acids. The V gene's germline CDR1 is SGHRS and CDR2 YFSETQ. The CDR3 region is CASSLEAGGSTDTQYF. CDR3 DNA: TGCGCCAGCAGCTTGGAAGCGGGAGGTAGCACAGATACGCAGTATTTT.

This clone was detected many times. The rearrangement links TRBV11-3 to TRBJ2-5; 8 bases fit TRBD1. J lost 5 bases, V lost 5 bases, and 7 bases had no gene match. CDR3 length equals 14 residues. CDR1 and CDR2 from the germline V gene are SGHNT and YENEEA. The chain's CDR3 is CASSTLTGVETQYF. The CDR3 DNA reads TGTGCCAGCAGCACCTTGACAGGGGTTGAGACCCAGTACTTC.

The chain links TRBV19 to TRBJ2-5; 7 positions match TRBD2. The J call may be incorrect, as the DNA end agrees better with TRBJ2-7. This CDR3 comprises 12 residues. Germline V gene sequence: CDR1 LNHDA, CDR2 SQIVND (reference sequence). The CDR3 here is CARPREAHEQYF. As DNA, the CDR3 is TGTGCCAGACCCCGGGAGGCCCACGAGCAGTACTTC.

Only a few counts were recorded for this clone. The V gene is TRBV7-9, the J gene TRBJ2-2, with 8 bases that match TRBD2. Germline V gene sequence: CDR1 SEHNR, CDR2 FQNEAQ (reference sequence). The trim removed 5 bases at V and 3 bases at J, leaving 2 bases unmatched. The CDR3 length is 14 residues. This CDR3 reads CASSPGLDTGELFF. The CDR3 DNA reads as TGTGCCAGCAGCCCGGGACTAGACACCGGGGAGCTGTTTTTT.

This clone has only a few counts. The chain couples TRBV7-3 to TRBJ1-5; D unclear. Trimming took 2 bases from V and 4 from J, leaving 6 bases between them. Germline V gene data show CDR1 as SGHTA and CDR2 as FQGTGA. The CDR3 is made up of 13 amino acids. The CDR3 here is CASSLENNQPQHF. In DNA, the CDR3 is TGTGCCAGCAGCTTAGAGAATAATCAGCCCCAGCATTTT.

V is TRBV19 and J is TRBJ1-3; D may be TRBD1 (5 bases). The CDR3 is 15 residues long. Trimming shortened V by 3 bases and J by 2 bases, and 11 bases separated the two germline ends. CDR1 and CDR2 (germline): LNHDA, SQIVND (reference sequence). CDR3 residues: CASSIPPGTGNTIYF. The CDR3 DNA reads TGTGCCAGTAGTATCCCCCCAGGGACTGGAAACACCATATATTTT.

The genes are TRBV29-1 and TRBJ1-1, with TRBD1 as a possible D gene (6 bases). The ends were cut back, 3 bases at V and 11 bases at J, with 16 bases in the middle. The CDR3 has 12 amino acids. Germline assignment: CDR1 SQVTM and CDR2 ANQGSEA. As DNA, the CDR3 is TGCAGCGTTGATCAGGCGACAGGTTGGGCTTTCTTT. Translated, it gives CSVDQATGWAFF.

The V gene is TRBV19, the J gene TRBJ2-2; D call uncertain. In germline, CDR1 is LNHDA, CDR2 SQIVND (reference sequence). V shed 10 bases and J shed 3 bases, with 18 bases lying between them. The CDR3 loop spans 15 amino acids. The CDR3 DNA reads as TGTGCCACCTCAGGATTTCTACGGTACACCGGGGAGCTGTTTTTT. The encoded protein is CATSGFLRYTGELFF.

The chain carries TRBV7-2 and TRBJ2-1; tentative D call: TRBD2 (6 bases). V was clipped by 5 bases and J by 0 bases, with 11 bases between them. Germline assignment: CDR1 SGHTA and CDR2 FQGNSA. The CDR3 spans 15 residues. CDR3 DNA: TGTGCCAGCAGCGTATTTAGCGGCTCCTACAATGAGCAGTTCTTC. This encodes CASSVFSGSYNEQFF.

This clone turned up a few times. The V call is TRBV2, the J call TRBJ2-6; maybe TRBD2 (6 bases). CDR1 SNHLY and CDR2 FYNNEI come from the germline V gene. The CDR3 runs to 16 residues. V lost 6 bases, J lost 3 bases, and 15 bases lay in between. The CDR3, as DNA: TGTGCCAGCAGGCTCCACGGGGGACGTGGGGCCAACGTCCTGACTTTC. Encoded protein: CASRLHGGRGANVLTF. The whole variable domain, filled in from reference TRBV2 and TRBJ2-6, reads EPEVTQTPSHQVTQMGQEVILRCVPISNHLYFYWYRQILGQKVEFLVSFYNNEISEKSEIFDDQFSVERPDGSNFTLKIRSTKLEDSAMYFCASRLHGGRGANVLTFGAGSRLTVL.

This clone was counted only a few times. The chain couples TRBV6-1 to TRBJ1-3; weak D call: TRBD1 (6 bases). Trimming took 2 bases from V and 2 from J, leaving 10 bases between them. Germline loops: CDR1 MNHNS, CDR2 SASEGT. The CDR3 runs to 15 residues. CDR3 sequence (DNA): TGTGCCAGCAGTGAAACTCAGGGGACTGGAAACACCATATATTTT. It is translated as CASSETQGTGNTIYF.

This rearrangement joins TRBV6-5 to TRBJ2-7; 7 bases agree with TRBD1. Germline lookup yields CDR1 MNHEY and CDR2 SVGAGI. CDR3 length: 15 residues. V shed 2 bases, J shed 9 bases, and the junction held 13 bases outside the gene matches. The chain's CDR3 is CASSYRTPRQGGQYF. The CDR3 DNA sequence: TGTGCCAGCAGTTACCGAACCCCTAGACAGGGTGGGCAGTACTTC.

The chain links TRBV25-1 to TRBJ2-1, with a weak D call TRBD2 (6 bases). This CDR3 contains 16 residues. Trimming left V 3 bases short and J 9 bases short, with 21 bases between. Germline values: CDR1 MGHDK, CDR2 SYGVNS. The CDR3 loop is CASSDPSGIGGVEQFF. The CDR3 DNA reads as TGTGCCAGCAGTGACCCCTCAGGGATCGGCGGGGTTGAGCAGTTCTTC.

The V call is TRBV19, the J call TRBJ1-5; D possibly corresponds to TRBD1 (5 bases). The V gene's germline CDR1 is LNHDA and CDR2 SQIVND (reference sequence). The CDR3 length is 15 residues. The V end was cut by 1 base, the J end by 1 base, with 8 bases between. For the CDR3, the DNA is TGTGCCAGTAGTATAGTGGGGGGGAGCAATCAGCCCCAGCATTTT. Translating gives CASSIVGGSNQPQHF.

This clone was found a few times. The V gene is TRBV5-4, the J gene TRBJ2-2; 7 nucleotides align to TRBD1. Losses at the gene ends were 4 bases for V and 3 bases for J; bases not matched to a gene: 9. This CDR3 region has 16 residues. The germline CDR1 and CDR2 sequences are SGHNT and YYREEE (reference sequence). CDR3 DNA: TGTGCCAGCAGCCCGCCACCGGGACAGCACACCGGGGAGCTGTTTTTT. This encodes CASSPPPGQHTGELFF.

The chain combines TRBV9 with TRBJ2-3; 8 bases map to TRBD2. The germline V gene has CDR1 SGDLS and CDR2 YYNGEE. V lost 3 bases and J lost 0; bases outside the gene matches: 3. CDR3 length equals 15 residues. The CDR3 region has the DNA TGTGCCAGCAGCGCAGCTAGCGGGAGCACAGATACGCAGTATTTT. Amino acid sequence: CASSAASGSTDTQYF.

Here the CDR3 reads CASSLNSLMNTEAFF. As DNA, the CDR3 is TGCGCCAGCAGCTTGAACAGTCTTATGAACACTGAAGCTTTCTTT. The chain has TRBV5-1 and TRBJ1-1; D not resolved. The V gene's germline CDR1 is SGHRS and CDR2 YFSETQ. This CDR3 has 15 residues. Trimming took 1 base from V and 0 from J, leaving 10 bases between them.

The chain couples TRBV9 to TRBJ2-1; D may be TRBD2 (6 bases). Germline CDR1 and CDR2: SGDLS and YYNGEE. V lost 4 bases and J 10 bases, leaving 18 bases between the germline ends. The CDR3 sequence is 14 residues long. The CDR3 reads CASSSGTLNFEQFF. The CDR3 DNA reads TGTGCCAGCAGCTCCGGGACTCTAAATTTCGAGCAGTTCTTC.

This chain links TRBV7-2 with TRBJ1-5, with D perhaps matching TRBD1 (6 bases). The germline gives CDR1 SGHTA, CDR2 FQGNSA. The CDR3 has 14 residues. With 5 bases removed from V and 7 bases from J, the gap between germline ends came to 15 bases. This CDR3 reads CASSVNQGYQPQHF. Here the CDR3 DNA reads TGTGCCAGCAGCGTAAACCAGGGGTACCAGCCCCAGCATTTT. The full variable domain, in which reference TRBV7-2 and TRBJ1-5 provide the parts outside the CDR3, is GAGVSQSPSNKVTEKGKDVELRCDPISGHTALYWYRQSLGQGLEFLIYFQGNSAPDKSGLPSDRFSAERTGGSVSTLTIQRTQQEDSAVYLCASSVNQGYQPQHFGDGTRLSIL.

This clone turned up a few times. V is TRBV28 and J is TRBJ2-1; maybe TRBD1 (6 bases). Germline V gene sequence: CDR1 MDHEN, CDR2 SYDVKM. This CDR3 is built from 14 residues. The ends were cut back, 7 bases at V and 7 bases at J, with 17 bases in the middle. The CDR3 reads CASTPGVTGNEQFF. CDR3 bases: TGTGCCAGCACCCCCGGGGTAACAGGGAATGAGCAGTTCTTC.

V gene TRBV7-3 combines with J gene TRBJ2-5, with 7 nucleotides matching TRBD2. Germline V gene lookup returns CDR1 SGHTA and CDR2 FQGTGA. The CDR3 contains 15 residues. Trimming at V came to 9 bases and at J to 5 bases, leaving 15 bases not matched to a gene. The CDR3 nucleotides read TGTGCCAGTGGACGCTCGGGGGGATCGTGGGAGACCCAGTACTTC. Amino acid sequence: CASGRSGGSWETQYF.

V gene TRBV27 combines with J gene TRBJ2-7; 13 positions match TRBD2. CDR3 length: 15 amino acids. The junction had 5 bases not matched to a gene; V was cut back by 6 bases and J by 3 bases. From germline, CDR1 is MNHEY and CDR2 SMNVEV (reference sequence). The CDR3 DNA follows: TGTGCCAGCAGGTGGACTAGCGGGAGTGTCTACGAGCAGTACTTC. It encodes CASRWTSGSVYEQYF.

V usage is TRBV27 and J usage is TRBJ2-1; 7 nucleotides line up with TRBD1. The CDR3 has 14 amino acids. V gave up 7 bases and J gave up 0 bases; unmatched junction bases: 3. The germline CDR1 and CDR2 sequences are MNHEY and SMNVEV (reference sequence). In DNA form, the CDR3 reads TGTGCCAGCACGACAGGGAGCTCCTACAATGAGCAGTTCTTC. It specifies CASTTGSSYNEQFF.

In this sample, this clone turned up a few times. The V and J genes are TRBV7-3 and TRBJ2-1; 8 bases are a match to TRBD1. Trimming took 5 bases from V and 7 from J; bases not matched to a gene: 4. This CDR3 region has 13 residues. The V gene's germline CDR1 is SGHTA and CDR2 FQGTGA. The CDR3 here is CASSRGQGNEQFF. The DNA for the CDR3 is TGTGCCAGCAGCCGCGGACAGGGAAATGAGCAGTTCTTC. Full variable domain (remainder filled in from reference TRBV7-3 and TRBJ2-1): GAGVSQTPSNKVTEKGKYVELRCDPISGHTALYWYRQSLGQGPEFLIYFQGTGAADDSGLPNDRFFAVRPEGSVSTLKIQRTERGDSAVYLCASSRGQGNEQFFGPGTRLTVL.